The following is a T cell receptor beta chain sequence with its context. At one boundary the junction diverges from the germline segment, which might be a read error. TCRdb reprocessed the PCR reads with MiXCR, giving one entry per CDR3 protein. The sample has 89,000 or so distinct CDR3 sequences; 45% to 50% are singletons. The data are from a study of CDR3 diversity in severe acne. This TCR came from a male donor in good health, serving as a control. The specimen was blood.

CDR3 region: CASSPGTGASHEQYF. In DNA, the CDR3 is TGTGCCAGTAGTCCAGGGACAGGGGCCTCCCACGAGCAGTACTTC. The chain uses TRBV19 and TRBJ2-7; 10 bases align to TRBD1. Germline V gene data show CDR1 as LNHDA and CDR2 as SQIVND (reference sequence). This CDR3 comprises 15 residues.